This TCR beta chain was sequenced in a study of blood T cell repertoires in COVID-19. Whole-study context: There were acute and convalescent COVID-19 samples, and they came from the United States, Italy and Spain. PBMCs, B-cell-depleted T cells, or T cells provided the cDNA or gDNA that made up the material.

Seattle's enrolled individuals joined amid active infection and were then monitored longitudinally. Per the original methods: The authors estimated nucleated cell counts from reference gene primer amplification. Method: immunoSEQ multiplex PCR; TCRdb's copy keeps in-frame clones and lacks some. V and J calls and clone size are those listed in that table; D and trimming were worked out from the DNA. The sample records around 430,000 clones, 88% being singletons. The V gene's germline CDR1 is LNHDA and CDR2 SQIVND (reference sequence). The V end lost 7 bases, the J end lost 0 bases, and 22 bases lay between the germline ends. The CDR3 has 19 amino acids.

The clonotype comes from a woman in her forties or fifties with COVID-19, enrolled during active disease. The sample consisted of peripheral blood. This chain joins TRBV19 and TRBJ2-6, with D possibly being TRBD1 (7 bases). The CDR3 sequence: CASIAHGRQGRSGANVLTF. Written as DNA, the CDR3 is TGTGCCAGTATCGCACACGGGAGACAGGGCCGCTCTGGGGCCAACGTCCTGACTTTC.